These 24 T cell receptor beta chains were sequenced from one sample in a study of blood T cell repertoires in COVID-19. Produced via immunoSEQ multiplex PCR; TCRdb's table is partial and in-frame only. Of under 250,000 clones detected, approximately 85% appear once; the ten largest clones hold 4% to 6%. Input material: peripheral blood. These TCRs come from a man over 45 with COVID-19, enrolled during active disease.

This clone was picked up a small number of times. CDR3 residues: CASSGRDRLNTEAFF. As DNA, the CDR3 is TGCGCCAGCAGTGGACGGGACAGGCTTAACACTGAAGCTTTCTTT. The J gene is TRBJ1-1, the V gene TRBV10-1; TRBD1 aligns across 8 bases. The germline CDR1 and CDR2 sequences are WNHNN and SYGVQD (reference sequence). J lost 2 bases, V lost 4 bases, and 6 bases had no gene match. The CDR3 runs to 15 residues.

This CDR3 reads CASSQGPGGSSYEQYF. The CDR3 coding sequence is TGCGCCAGCAGCCAAGGTCCAGGGGGGAGCTCCTACGAGCAGTACTTC. This chain links TRBV4-1 with TRBJ2-7; TRBD1 might be the D (7 bases). V was trimmed by 1 base and J by 0 bases, leaving 13 bases between them. Germline values: CDR1 MGHRA, CDR2 YSYEKL. This CDR3 region has 16 residues.

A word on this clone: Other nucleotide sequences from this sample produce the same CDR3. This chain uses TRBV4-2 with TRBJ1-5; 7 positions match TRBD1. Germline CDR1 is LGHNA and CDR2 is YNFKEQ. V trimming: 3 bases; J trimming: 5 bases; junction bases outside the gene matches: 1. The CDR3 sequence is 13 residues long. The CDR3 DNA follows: TGTGCCAGCAGCCAGGACAGGTATCAGCCCCAGCATTTT. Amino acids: CASSQDRYQPQHF.

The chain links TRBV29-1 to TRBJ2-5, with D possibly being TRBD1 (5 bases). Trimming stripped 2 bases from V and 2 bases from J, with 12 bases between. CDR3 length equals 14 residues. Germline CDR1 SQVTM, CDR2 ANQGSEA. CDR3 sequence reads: CSVEQGVGQETQYF. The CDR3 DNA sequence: TGCAGCGTTGAACAGGGTGTTGGGCAAGAGACCCAGTACTTC.

The CDR3 coding sequence is TGTGCCAGTAGTCATTCCCGGGACAGCCGGGACGCTTTCTTT. This codes for CASSHSRDSRDAFF. The chain couples TRBV19 to TRBJ1-1; 7 bases are a match to TRBD1. CDR1 is LNHDA and CDR2 is SQIVND in the germline V gene (reference sequence). The V segment lost 5 bases and the J segment 11 bases; nucleotides outside the gene matches: 14. The CDR3 extends over 14 amino acids.

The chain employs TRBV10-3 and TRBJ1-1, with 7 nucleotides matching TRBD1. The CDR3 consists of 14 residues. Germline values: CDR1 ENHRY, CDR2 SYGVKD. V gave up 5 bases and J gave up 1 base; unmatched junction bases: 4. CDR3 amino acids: CAISRDSENTEAFF. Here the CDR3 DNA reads TGTGCCATCAGTAGGGACAGCGAGAACACTGAAGCTTTCTTT.

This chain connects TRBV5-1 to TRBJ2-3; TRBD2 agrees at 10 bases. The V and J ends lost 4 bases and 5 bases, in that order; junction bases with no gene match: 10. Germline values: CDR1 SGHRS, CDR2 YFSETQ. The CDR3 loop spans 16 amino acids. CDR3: CASSLGGAGGKDTQYF. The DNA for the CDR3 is TGCGCCAGCAGCCTTGGAGGAGCGGGGGGGAAAGATACGCAGTATTTT.

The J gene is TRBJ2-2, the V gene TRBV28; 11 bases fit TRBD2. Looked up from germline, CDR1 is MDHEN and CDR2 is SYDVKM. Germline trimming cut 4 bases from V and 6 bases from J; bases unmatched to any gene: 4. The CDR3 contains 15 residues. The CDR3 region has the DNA TGTGCCAGCAGTTATAGCGGGGGGGAATCCGGGGAGCTGTTTTTT. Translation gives CASSYSGGESGELFF.

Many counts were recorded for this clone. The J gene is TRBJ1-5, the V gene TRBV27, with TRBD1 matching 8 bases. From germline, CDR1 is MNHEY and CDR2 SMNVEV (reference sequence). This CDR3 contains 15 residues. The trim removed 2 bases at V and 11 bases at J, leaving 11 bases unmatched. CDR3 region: CASSLTADRGGSQHF. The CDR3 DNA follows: TGTGCCAGCAGTTTAACCGCCGACAGGGGTGGGTCCCAGCATTTT.

This CDR3 is CASSPGTGGARTEAFF. CDR3 coding DNA: TGTGCCAGCAGCCCCGGGACAGGGGGCGCGAGGACTGAAGCTTTCTTT. The chain is built from TRBV11-3 and TRBJ1-1; 12 bases line up with TRBD1. Germline V lookup: CDR1 SGHNT, CDR2 YENEEA. The CDR3 covers 16 residues. V gave up 5 bases and J gave up 5 bases; unmatched junction bases: 9.

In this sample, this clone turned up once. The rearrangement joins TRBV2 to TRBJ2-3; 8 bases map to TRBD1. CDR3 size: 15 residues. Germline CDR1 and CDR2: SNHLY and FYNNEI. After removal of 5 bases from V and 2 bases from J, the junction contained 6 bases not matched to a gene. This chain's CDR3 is CASSPGRGPTDTQYF. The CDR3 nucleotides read TGTGCCAGCAGTCCCGGCAGGGGGCCCACAGATACGCAGTATTTT.

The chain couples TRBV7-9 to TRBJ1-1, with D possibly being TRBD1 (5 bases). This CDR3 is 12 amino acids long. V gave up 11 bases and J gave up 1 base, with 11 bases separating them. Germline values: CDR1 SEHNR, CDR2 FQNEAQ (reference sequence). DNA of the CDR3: TGTGCCCTCCGCGGACAGAACACTGAAGCTTTCTTT. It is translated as CALRGQNTEAFF.

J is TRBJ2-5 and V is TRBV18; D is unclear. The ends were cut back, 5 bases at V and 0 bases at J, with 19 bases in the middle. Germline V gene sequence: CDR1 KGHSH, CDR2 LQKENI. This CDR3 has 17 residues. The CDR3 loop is CASSSLLPQANQETQYF. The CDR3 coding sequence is TGTGCCAGCTCATCCTTACTCCCTCAGGCTAACCAAGAGACCCAGTACTTC. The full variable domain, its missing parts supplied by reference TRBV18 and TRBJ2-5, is NAGVMQNPRHLVRRRGQEARLRCSPMKGHSHVYWYRQLPEEGLKFMVYLQKENIIDESGMPKERFSAEFPKEGPSILRIQQVVRGDSAAYFCASSSLLPQANQETQYFGPGTRLLVL.

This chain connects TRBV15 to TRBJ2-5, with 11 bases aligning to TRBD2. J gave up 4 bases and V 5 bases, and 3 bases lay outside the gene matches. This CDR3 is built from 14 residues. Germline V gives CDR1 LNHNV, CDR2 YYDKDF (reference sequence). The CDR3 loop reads CATSGSGGAETQYF. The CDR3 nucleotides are TGTGCCACCAGCGGTAGCGGGGGGGCAGAGACCCAGTACTTC.

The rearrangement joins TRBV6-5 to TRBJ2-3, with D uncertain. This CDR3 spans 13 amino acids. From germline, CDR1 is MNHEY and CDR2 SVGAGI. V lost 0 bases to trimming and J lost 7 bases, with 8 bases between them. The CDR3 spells CASSYSELYTQYF. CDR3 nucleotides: TGTGCCAGCAGTTACTCGGAGCTGTATACGCAGTATTTT.

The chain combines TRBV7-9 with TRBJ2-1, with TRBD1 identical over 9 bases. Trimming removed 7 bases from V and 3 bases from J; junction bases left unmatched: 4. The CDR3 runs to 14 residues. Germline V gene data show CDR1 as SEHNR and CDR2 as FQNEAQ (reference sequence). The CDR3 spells CASMDRGNYNEQFF. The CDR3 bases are TGTGCCAGCATGGACAGGGGAAACTACAATGAGCAGTTCTTC.

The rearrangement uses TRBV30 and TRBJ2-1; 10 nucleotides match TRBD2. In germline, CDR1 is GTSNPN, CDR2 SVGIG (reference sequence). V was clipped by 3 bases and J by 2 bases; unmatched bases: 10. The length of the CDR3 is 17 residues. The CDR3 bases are TGTGCCTGGAGGGCCCAGCCGGGACTAGCGACCTACAATGAGCAGTTCTTC. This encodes CAWRAQPGLATYNEQFF.

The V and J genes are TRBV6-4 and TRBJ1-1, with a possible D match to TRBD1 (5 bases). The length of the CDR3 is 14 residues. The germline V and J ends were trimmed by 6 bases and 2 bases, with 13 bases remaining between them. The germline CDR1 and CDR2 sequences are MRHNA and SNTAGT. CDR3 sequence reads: CASRPDNYNTEAFF. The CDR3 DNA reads TGTGCCAGCAGGCCGGACAATTACAACACTGAAGCTTTCTTT.

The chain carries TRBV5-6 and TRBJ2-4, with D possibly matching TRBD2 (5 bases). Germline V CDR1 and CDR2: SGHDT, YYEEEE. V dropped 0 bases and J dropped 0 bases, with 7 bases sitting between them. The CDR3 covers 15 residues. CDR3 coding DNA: TGTGCCAGCAGCTTGGGAGGGCGAGCCAAAAACATTCAGTACTTC. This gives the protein CASSLGGRAKNIQYF.

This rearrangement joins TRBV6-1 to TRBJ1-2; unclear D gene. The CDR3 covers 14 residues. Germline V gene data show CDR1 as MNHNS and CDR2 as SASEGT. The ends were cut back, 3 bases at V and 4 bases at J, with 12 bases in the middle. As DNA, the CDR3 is TGTGCCAGCAGTGAGAGGGAGGGATTCTATGGCTACACCTTC. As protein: CASSEREGFYGYTF.

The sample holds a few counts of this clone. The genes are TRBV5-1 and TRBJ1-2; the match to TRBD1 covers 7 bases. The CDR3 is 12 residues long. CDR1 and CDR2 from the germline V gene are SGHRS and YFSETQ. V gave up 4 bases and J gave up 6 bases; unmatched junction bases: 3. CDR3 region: CASSTGDHGYTF. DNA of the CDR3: TGCGCCAGCAGCACAGGGGATCATGGCTACACCTTC.

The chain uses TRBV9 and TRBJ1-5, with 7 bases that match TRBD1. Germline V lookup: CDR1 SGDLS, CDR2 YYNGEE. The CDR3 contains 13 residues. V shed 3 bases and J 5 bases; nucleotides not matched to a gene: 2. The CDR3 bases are TGTGCCAGCAGCGCTACAGGGGATCAGCCCCAGCATTTT. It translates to CASSATGDQPQHF.

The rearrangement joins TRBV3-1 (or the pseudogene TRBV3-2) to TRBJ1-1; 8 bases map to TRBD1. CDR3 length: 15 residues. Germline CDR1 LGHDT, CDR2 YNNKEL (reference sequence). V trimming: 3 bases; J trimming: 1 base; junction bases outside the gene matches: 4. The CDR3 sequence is CASSHSGTGNTEAFF. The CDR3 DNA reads TGTGCCAGCAGCCACTCCGGGACAGGGAACACTGAAGCTTTCTTT.

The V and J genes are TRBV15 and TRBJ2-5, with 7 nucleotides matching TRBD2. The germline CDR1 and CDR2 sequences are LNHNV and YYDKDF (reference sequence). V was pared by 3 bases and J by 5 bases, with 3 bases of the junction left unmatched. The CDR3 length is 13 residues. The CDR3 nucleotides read TGTGCCACCAGCAGCGGGGGGTGGGAGACCCAGTACTTC. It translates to CATSSGGWETQYF. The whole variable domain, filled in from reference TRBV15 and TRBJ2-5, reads DAMVIQNPRYQVTQFGKPVTLSCSQTLNHNVMYWYQQKSSQAPKLLFHYYDKDFNNEADTPDNFQSRRPNTSFCFLDIRSPGLGDTAMYLCATSSGGWETQYFGPGTRLLVL.